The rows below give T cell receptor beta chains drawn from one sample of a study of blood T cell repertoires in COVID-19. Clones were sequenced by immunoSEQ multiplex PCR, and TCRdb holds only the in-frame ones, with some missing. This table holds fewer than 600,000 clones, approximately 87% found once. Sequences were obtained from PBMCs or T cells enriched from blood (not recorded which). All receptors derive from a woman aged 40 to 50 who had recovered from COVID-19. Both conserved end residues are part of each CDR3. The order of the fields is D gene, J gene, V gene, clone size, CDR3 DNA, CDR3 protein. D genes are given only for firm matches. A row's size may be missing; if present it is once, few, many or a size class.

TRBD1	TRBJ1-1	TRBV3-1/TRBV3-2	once	TGTGCCAGCAGCCAAGATCTCGTCTTAGTAGACAGGGGGACTGAAGCTTTCTTT	CASSQDLVLVDRGTEAFF
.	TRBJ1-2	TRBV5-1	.	TGCGCCAGCAGCTTGGCTCAGGGTGAAAGGTATGGCTACACCTTC	CASSLAQGERYGYTF
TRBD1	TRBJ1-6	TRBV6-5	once	TGTGCCAGTCGACAGGGAACACGTTCACCCCTCCACTTT	CASRQGTRSPLHF
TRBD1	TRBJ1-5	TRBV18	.	TGTGCCAGCTCACCAACGACAGGGGGGCTGAGCAATCAGCCCCAGCATTTT	CASSPTTGGLSNQPQHF
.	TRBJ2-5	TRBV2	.	TGTGCCAGCAACCCAAGCGGACAAGAGACCCAGTACTTC	CASNPSGQETQYF
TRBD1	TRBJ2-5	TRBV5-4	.	TGTGCCAGCAGCGGGTACGATGGACAGGGGGCGAGGGAGACCCAGTACTTC	CASSGYDGQGARETQYF
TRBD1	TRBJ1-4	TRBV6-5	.	TGTGCCAGCAGAAACAGGGGGGCTAATGAAAAACTGTTTTTT	CASRNRGANEKLFF
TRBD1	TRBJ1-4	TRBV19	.	TGTGCCAGTAGTGGGCCCGGGACAGTAAATGAAAAACTGTTTTTT	CASSGPGTVNEKLFF
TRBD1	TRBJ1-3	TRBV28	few	TGTGCCAGCAGTTTACCGGACAGGGGGGGAGCTGGAAACACCATATATTTT	CASSLPDRGGAGNTIYF
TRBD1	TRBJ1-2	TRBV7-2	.	TGTGCCAGCAGCTTAGATTACAGGGGTGAACGTAGGTACACCTTC	CASSLDYRGERRYTF
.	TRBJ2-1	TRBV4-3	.	TGCGCCAGCAGCCAAGATTGGACTTCCTACAATGAGCAGTTCTTC	CASSQDWTSYNEQFF
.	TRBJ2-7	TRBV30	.	TGTGCCTGGAGAGATAGGGGACTTTTCTACGAGCAGTACTTC	CAWRDRGLFYEQYF
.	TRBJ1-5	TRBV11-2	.	TGTGCCAGCAGCCTAAGCTTAAATCAGCCCCAGCATTTT	CASSLSLNQPQHF
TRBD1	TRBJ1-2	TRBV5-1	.	TGCGCCAGCAGCGCCCGACAGGGGGCGGGAGGCTACACCTTC	CASSARQGAGGYTF
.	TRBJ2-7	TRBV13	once	TGTGCCAGCAGCTTAGGGACCCCGGAGAAGCAGTACTTC	CASSLGTPEKQYF
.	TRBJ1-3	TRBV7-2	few	TGTGCCAGCAGCCAGGGGGGAAACACCATATATTTT	CASSQGGNTIYF
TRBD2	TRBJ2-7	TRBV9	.	TGTGCCAGCAGCGTAGGGAGCGGGAGACACTACGAGCAGTACTTC	CASSVGSGRHYEQYF
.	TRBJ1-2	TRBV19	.	TGTGCCAGTAGTATCTCCACCTCTCGACAGGACCCCGACTACACCTTC	CASSISTSRQDPDYTF
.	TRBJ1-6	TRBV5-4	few	TGTGCCAGCAGTGCGGGGGGGTACTTGTCCTATAATTCACCCCTCCACTTT	CASSAGGYLSYNSPLHF
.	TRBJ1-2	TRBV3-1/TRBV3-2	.	TGTGCCAGCACCCCTACAGGGCTTGACTATGGCTACACCTTC	CASTPTGLDYGYTF
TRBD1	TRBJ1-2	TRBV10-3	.	TGTGCCATCAGTAAACTCCCAGACAGGGCCAGTTATGGCTACACCTTC	CAISKLPDRASYGYTF
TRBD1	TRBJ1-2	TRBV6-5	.	TGTGCCAGCATATATGGGGGACAGGACCCCTATGGCTACACCTTC	CASIYGGQDPYGYTF
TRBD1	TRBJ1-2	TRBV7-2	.	TGTGCCAGCAGCCTCGGGACAGGATTTACCTATGGCTACACCTTC	CASSLGTGFTYGYTF
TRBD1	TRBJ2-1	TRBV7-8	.	TGTGCCAGCAGCTTAGGGGACAGGGTTAGCAATGAGCAGTTCTTC	CASSLGDRVSNEQFF
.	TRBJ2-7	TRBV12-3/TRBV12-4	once	TGTGCCAGCAGTCGGACAGACTCCTACGAGCAGTACTTC	CASSRTDSYEQYF
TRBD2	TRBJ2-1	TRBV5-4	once	TGTGCCAGCAGCAGCGGGACTAGTTTTAAGGGTGAGCAGTTCTTC	CASSSGTSFKGEQFF
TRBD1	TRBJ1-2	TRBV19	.	TGTGCCAGTCTGGAAGGGGGCGGCGGGGCTGAGAATGGCTACACCTTC	CASLEGGGGAENGYTF
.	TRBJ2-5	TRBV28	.	TGTGCCAGCAGCGCGACAGCGAAGCAAGAGACCCAGTACTTC	CASSATAKQETQYF
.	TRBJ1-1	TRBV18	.	TGTGCCAGCTCACCACCGAGCATGGAGGGAATGGGCGCTTTCTTT	CASSPPSMEGMGAFF
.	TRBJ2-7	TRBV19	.	TGTGCCAGTAGTATAGAAGCGGCGGAGGACGAGCAGTACTTC	CASSIEAAEDEQYF
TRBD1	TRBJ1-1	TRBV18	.	TGTGCCAGCTCCCTCGTAGGACAGGGGGCAGGGAACACTGAAGCTTTCTTT	CASSLVGQGAGNTEAFF
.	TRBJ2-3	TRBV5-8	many	TGTGCCAGCAGCCCCTTCGGGTCTCTATATGGCACAGATACGCAGTATTTT	CASSPFGSLYGTDTQYF
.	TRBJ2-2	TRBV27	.	TGTGCCAGCAGTTTATTGGCGGCTACCGGGGAGCTGTTTTTT	CASSLLAATGELFF
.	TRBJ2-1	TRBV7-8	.	TGTGCCAGCAGTCATCCGGTCCTCTCCTACAATGAGCAGTTCTTC	CASSHPVLSYNEQFF
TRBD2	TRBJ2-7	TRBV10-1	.	TGCGCCAGCAGTGGGTCTGTGCGGGAGTTGCAGTACTTC	CASSGSVRELQYF
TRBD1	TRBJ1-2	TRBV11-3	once	TGTGCCAGCAGCCCCGGGACAGCGCTCTATGGCTACACCTTC	CASSPGTALYGYTF
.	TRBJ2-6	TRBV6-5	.	TGTGCCAGCACCCTACGGGTGTCTGGGGCCAACGTCCTGACTTTC	CASTLRVSGANVLTF
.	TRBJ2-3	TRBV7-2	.	TGTGCCAGCAGCTTGGCGGCTAGCACAGATACGCAGTATTTT	CASSLAASTDTQYF
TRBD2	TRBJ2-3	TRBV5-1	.	TGCGCCAGCAGCCGGGAGGGACTACAATCCACAGATACGCAGTATTTT	CASSREGLQSTDTQYF
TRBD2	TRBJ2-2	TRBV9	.	TGTGCCAGCAGCGCGAGCGGGAGTACCGGGGAGCTGTTTTTT	CASSASGSTGELFF
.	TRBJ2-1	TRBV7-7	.	TGTGCCAGCAGCTCGCGACTGGGCTCCTACAATGAGCAGTTCTTC	CASSSRLGSYNEQFF